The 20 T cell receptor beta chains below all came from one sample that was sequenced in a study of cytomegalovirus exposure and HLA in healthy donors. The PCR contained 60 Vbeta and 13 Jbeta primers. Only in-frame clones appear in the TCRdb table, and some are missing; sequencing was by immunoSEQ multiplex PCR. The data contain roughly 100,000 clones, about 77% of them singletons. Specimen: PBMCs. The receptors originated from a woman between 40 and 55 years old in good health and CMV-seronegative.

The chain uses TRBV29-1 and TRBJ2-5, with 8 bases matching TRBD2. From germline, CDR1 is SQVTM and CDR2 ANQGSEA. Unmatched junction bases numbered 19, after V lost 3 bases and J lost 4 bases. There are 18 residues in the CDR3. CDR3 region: CSVEYVTSDVFARETQYF. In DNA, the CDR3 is TGCAGCGTTGAGTACGTGACTAGCGACGTTTTCGCGCGAGAGACCCAGTACTTC.

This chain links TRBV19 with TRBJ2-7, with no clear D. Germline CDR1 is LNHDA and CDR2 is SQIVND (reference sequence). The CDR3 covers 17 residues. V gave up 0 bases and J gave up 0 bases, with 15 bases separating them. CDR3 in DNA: TGTGCCAGTAGTATAGATACCCCCGCAGGCAGCTCCTACGAGCAGTACTTC. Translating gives CASSIDTPAGSSYEQYF.

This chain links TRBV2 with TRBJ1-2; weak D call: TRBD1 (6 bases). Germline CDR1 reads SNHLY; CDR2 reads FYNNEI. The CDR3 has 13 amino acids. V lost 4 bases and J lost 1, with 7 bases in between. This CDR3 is CASSGTVNYGYTF. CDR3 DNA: TGTGCCAGCAGTGGGACAGTTAACTATGGCTACACCTTC.

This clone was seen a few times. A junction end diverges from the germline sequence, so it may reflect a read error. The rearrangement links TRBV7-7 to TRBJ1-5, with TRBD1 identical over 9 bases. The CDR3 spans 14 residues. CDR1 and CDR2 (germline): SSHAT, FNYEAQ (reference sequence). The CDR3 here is CASRDRGCNQPQHF. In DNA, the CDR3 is TGTGCTAGCAGAGACAGGGGGTGCAATCAGCCCCAGCATTTT.

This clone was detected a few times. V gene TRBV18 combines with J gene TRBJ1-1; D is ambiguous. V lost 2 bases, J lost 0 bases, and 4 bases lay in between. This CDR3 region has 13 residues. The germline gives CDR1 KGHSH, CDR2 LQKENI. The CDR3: CASSPAVNTEAFF. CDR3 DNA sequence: TGTGCCAGCTCACCAGCAGTGAACACTGAAGCTTTCTTT.

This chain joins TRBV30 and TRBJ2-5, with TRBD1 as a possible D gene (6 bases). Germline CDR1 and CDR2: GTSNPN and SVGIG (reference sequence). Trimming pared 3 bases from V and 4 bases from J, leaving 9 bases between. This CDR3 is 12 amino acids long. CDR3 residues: CAWRGGRETQYF. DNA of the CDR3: TGTGCCTGGAGAGGGGGTCGAGAGACCCAGTACTTC.

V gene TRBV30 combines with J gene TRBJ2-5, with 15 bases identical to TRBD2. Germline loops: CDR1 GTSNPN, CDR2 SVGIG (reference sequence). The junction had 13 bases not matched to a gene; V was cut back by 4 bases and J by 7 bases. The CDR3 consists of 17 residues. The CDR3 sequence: CAWTSSRTSGGAATQYF. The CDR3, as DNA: TGTGCCTGGACCTCCTCCCGGACTAGCGGGGGGGCGGCGACCCAGTACTTC.

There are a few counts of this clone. The CDR3 region is CASSLDRVVYEQYF. The CDR3 DNA reads TGTGCCAGCAGCTTGGACAGGGTGGTTTACGAGCAGTACTTC. The chain links TRBV5-4 to TRBJ2-7; weak D call: TRBD1 (6 bases). The CDR3 loop spans 14 amino acids. V gave up 0 bases and J gave up 4 bases, with 11 bases separating them. Germline V gene data show CDR1 as SGHNT and CDR2 as YYREEE (reference sequence).

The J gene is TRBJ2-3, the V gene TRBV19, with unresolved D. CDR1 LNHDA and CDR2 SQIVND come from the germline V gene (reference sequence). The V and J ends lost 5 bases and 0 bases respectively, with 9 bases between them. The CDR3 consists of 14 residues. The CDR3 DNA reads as TGTGCCAGTAGTTTGCAGGCGAGCACAGATACGCAGTATTTT. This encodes CASSLQASTDTQYF.

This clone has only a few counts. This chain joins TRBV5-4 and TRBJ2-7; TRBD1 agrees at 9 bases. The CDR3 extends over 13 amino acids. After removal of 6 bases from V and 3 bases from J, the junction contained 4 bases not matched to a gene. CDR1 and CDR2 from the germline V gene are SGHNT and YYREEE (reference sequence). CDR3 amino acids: CASTRDRDYEQYF. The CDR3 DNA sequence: TGTGCCAGCACCCGGGACAGGGACTACGAGCAGTACTTC.

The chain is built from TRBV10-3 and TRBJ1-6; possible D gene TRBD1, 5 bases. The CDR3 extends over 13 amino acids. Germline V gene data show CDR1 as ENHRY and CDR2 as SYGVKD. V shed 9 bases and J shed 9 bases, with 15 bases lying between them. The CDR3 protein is CAIQAFDGSPLHF. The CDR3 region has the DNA TGTGCCATACAGGCGTTCGACGGTTCACCCCTCCACTTT.

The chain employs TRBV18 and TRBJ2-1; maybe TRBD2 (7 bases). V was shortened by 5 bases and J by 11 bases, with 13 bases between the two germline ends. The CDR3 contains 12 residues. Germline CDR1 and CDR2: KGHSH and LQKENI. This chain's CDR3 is CASSNRGGKQFF. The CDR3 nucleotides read TGTGCCAGCTCAAATAGGGGGGGGAAGCAGTTCTTC.

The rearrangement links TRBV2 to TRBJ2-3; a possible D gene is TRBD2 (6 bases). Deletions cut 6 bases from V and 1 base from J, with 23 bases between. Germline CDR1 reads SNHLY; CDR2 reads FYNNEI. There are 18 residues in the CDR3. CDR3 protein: CASRTPGLGTDGTDTQYF. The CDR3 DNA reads TGTGCCAGCAGAACCCCGGGACTGGGAACGGATGGCACAGATACGCAGTATTTT.

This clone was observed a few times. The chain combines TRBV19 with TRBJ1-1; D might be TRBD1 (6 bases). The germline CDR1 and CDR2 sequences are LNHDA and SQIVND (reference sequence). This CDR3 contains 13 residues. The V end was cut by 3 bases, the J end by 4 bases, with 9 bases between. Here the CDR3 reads CASSMGAGTEAFF. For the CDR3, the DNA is TGTGCCAGTAGTATGGGGGCGGGCACTGAAGCTTTCTTT. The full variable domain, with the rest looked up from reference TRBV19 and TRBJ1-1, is DGGITQSPKYLFRKEGQNVTLSCEQNLNHDAMYWYRQDPGQGLRLIYYSQIVNDFQKGDIAEGYSVSREKKESFPLTVTSAQKNPTAFYLCASSMGAGTEAFFGQGTRLTVV.

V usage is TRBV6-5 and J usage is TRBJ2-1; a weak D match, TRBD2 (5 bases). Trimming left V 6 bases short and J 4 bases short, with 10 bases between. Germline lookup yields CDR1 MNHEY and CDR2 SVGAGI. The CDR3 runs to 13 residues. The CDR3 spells CASSGGLYNEQFF. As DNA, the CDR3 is TGTGCCAGCAGCGGCGGGCTTTACAATGAGCAGTTCTTC.

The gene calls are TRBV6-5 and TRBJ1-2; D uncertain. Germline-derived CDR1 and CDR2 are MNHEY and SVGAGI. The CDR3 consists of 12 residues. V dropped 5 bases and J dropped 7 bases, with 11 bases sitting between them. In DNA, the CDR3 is TGTGCCAGCAGTAAAATCCTCGGTGGCTACACCTTC. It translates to CASSKILGGYTF.

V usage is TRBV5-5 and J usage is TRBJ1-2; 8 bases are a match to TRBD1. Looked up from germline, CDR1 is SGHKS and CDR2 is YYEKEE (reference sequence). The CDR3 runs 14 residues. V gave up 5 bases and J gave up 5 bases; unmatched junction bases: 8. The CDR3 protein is CASSAGQGPYGYTF. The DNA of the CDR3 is TGTGCCAGCAGTGCCGGACAGGGACCATATGGCTACACCTTC.

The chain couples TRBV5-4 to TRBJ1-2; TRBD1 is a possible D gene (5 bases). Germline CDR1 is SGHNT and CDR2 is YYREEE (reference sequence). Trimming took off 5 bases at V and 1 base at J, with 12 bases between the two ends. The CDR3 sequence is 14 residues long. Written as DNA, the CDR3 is TGTGCCAGCAGGGGGGGAACGAATAACTATGGCTACACCTTC. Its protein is CASRGGTNNYGYTF.

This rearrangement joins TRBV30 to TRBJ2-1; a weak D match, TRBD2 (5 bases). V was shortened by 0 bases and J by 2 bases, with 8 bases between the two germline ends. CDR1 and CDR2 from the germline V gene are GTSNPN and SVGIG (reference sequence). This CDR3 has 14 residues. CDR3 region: CAWSVGGPYNEQFF. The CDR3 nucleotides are TGTGCCTGGAGTGTCGGCGGGCCCTACAATGAGCAGTTCTTC.

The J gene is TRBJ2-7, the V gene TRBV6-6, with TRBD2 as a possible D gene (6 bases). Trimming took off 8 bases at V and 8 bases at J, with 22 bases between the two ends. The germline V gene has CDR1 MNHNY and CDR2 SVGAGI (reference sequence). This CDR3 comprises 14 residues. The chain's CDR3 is CASLVGGDSLKQYF. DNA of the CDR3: TGTGCCAGCCTCGTCGGAGGGGATAGTCTCAAGCAGTACTTC.